Sequencing of this TCR beta chain was carried out in a study of regulatory and conventional T cells in RAG deficiency. Comment on this clone: Its specificity is not known.

The repertoire was sequenced with immunoSEQ multiplex PCR; TCRdb's copy has only in-frame clones and lacks some. The top ten hold about 5% of the sample, which has under 35,000 clones, around 89% seen once. Germline loops: CDR1 SGHDN, CDR2 FVKESK. The CDR3 extends over 14 amino acids. V shed 4 bases and J shed 5 bases, with 13 bases lying between them. Regarding the study as a whole: In Omenn syndrome, Treg and Tconv repertoires overlapped >90%. These Omenn syndrome Treg sorts may hold peripherally activated cells instead. Compared with controls, unique Treg TCR beta sequences dropped roughly 100-fold in Omenn syndrome and CID/AS. RAG-deficient patients showed markedly lower Shannon entropy and higher Simpson indices than control T-cell subsets.

These data were also reused for a study on regulatory T cells. From that report: Primers: 52 TRBV forward and 13 TRBJ reverse.

The rearrangement links TRBV14 to TRBJ2-3; no firm D call. This TCR was sampled from a human donor in good health. Sequencing was performed on CD8+ T cells sorted from blood. CDR3 bases: TGTGCCAGCAGCCGCATAAAATACGGAGATACGCAGTATTTT. Amino acid sequence: CASSRIKYGDTQYF.